Included here is one TCR beta chain sequence, with context. The entry originates in a study of blood T cell repertoires in COVID-19. For the study at large: PBMCs, B-cell-depleted T cells, or T cells provided the cDNA or gDNA that made up the material.

From germline, CDR1 is SSHAT and CDR2 FNYEAQ (reference sequence). The V gene end was trimmed by 3 bases and the J gene end by 6 bases; junction bases not matched to a gene: 7. CDR3 length: 15 residues. The authors' processing: Reference gene primer amplification gave estimated nucleated cell counts. TCRdb's table, derived via immunoSEQ multiplex PCR, lists solely in-frame clones and lacks some. Clonal size and the V and J genes are those of that table, whereas D and trimming came from the DNA. The sample records under 200,000 clones, 65% to 85% being singletons. This TCR was recovered from a woman aged 25 to 39 with acute or convalescent COVID-19. The chain links TRBV7-7 to TRBJ2-3; 9 bases agree with TRBD2. Sequencing was done on a sample of peripheral blood. The CDR3 DNA is TGTGCCAGCAGCTTCGGCGGGGGGGCAGGGGATACGCAGTATTTT. Protein: CASSFGGGAGDTQYF.